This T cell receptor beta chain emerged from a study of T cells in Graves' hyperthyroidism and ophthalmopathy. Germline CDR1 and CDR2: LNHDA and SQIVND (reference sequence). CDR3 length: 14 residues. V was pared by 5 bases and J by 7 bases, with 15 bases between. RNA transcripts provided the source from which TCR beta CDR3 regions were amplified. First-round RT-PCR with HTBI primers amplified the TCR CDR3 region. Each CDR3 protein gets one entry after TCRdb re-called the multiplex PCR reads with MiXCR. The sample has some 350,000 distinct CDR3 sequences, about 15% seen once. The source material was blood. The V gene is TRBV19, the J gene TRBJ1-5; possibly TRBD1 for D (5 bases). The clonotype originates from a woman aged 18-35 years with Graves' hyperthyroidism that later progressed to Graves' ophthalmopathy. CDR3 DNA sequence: TGTGCCAGTAGTCCCGACAGTGTCGTCCAGCCCCAGCATTTT. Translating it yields CASSPDSVVQPQHF.